A single sample gave rise to the 17 T cell receptor beta chains below, sequenced in a study of chemoradiotherapy in HPV16-positive cancers. The protocol was immunoSEQ multiplex PCR, while the TCRdb copy is restricted to in-frame clones and leaves out a portion. The sample lists over 15,000 clones; approximately 89% were seen once. The specimen comprised blood, sampled from a patient who underwent chemoradiotherapy. Receptors originate from a human donor with HPV-associated anogenital cancer.

In its sample, this clone was seen a few times. The J gene is TRBJ2-7, the V gene TRBV27, with TRBD2 as a possible D gene (5 bases). V gave up 3 bases and J gave up 2 bases, with 11 bases separating them. The CDR3 is made up of 14 amino acids. The germline V gene encodes CDR1 MNHEY and CDR2 SMNVEV (reference sequence). In DNA, the CDR3 is TGTGCCAGCAGTTTGACCGGGATCCCCTACGAGCAGTACTTC. As protein: CASSLTGIPYEQYF.

The chain recombines TRBV7-6 with TRBJ2-7; 7 bases align to TRBD1. The CDR3 runs 16 residues. V was clipped by 4 bases and J by 0 bases; unmatched bases: 9. In germline, CDR1 is SGHVS, CDR2 FNYEAQ. The CDR3: CASSSHRGLTSYEQYF. DNA of the CDR3: TGTGCCAGCAGCTCCCACAGGGGCCTCACCTCCTACGAGCAGTACTTC. The variable domain in full, with the rest retrieved from reference TRBV7-6 and TRBJ2-7, is GAGVSQSPRYKVTKRGQDVALRCDPISGHVSLYWYRQALGQGPEFLTYFNYEAQQDKSGLPNDRFSAERPEGSISTLTIQRTEQRDSAMYRCASSSHRGLTSYEQYFGPGTRLTVT.

The genes are TRBV5-1 and TRBJ1-4; possibly TRBD1 for D (5 bases). Between the trimmed V and J ends, which lost 0 bases and 0 bases, there was a span of 6 bases. Per germline, CDR1 SGHRS and CDR2 YFSETQ. The CDR3 consists of 15 residues. The CDR3 protein is CASSLARATNEKLFF. The CDR3 coding sequence is TGCGCCAGCAGCTTGGCCAGGGCAACTAATGAAAAACTGTTTTTT.

The rearrangement uses TRBV5-6 and TRBJ1-1; D gene ambiguous. The V gene lost 4 bases and the J gene lost 4 bases, with 11 bases spanning the gap. The CDR3 sequence is 13 residues long. CDR1 is SGHDT, CDR2 YYEEEE, per germline. Written as DNA, the CDR3 is TGTGCCAGCAGCCGAGCAGGAATCACTGAAGCTTTCTTT. This codes for CASSRAGITEAFF. Filled out from reference TRBV5-6 and TRBJ1-1, the complete variable domain reads DAGVTQSPTHLIKTRGQQVTLRCSPKSGHDTVSWYQQALGQGPQFIFQYYEEEERQRGNFPDRFSGHQFPNYSSELNVNALLLGDSALYLCASSRAGITEAFFGQGTRLTVV.

The chain links TRBV5-6 to TRBJ2-4; D uncertain. This CDR3 spans 14 amino acids. Trimming left V 1 base short and J 3 bases short, with 8 bases between. CDR1 SGHDT and CDR2 YYEEEE come from the germline V gene. CDR3 DNA sequence: TGTGCCAGCAGCTTGTGGGTTGGCAAAAACATTCAGTACTTC. Translation gives CASSLWVGKNIQYF.

V is TRBV19 and J is TRBJ2-7; TRBD1 might be the D (7 bases). Trimming removed 6 bases from V and 3 bases from J, with 12 bases in between. Germline lookup yields CDR1 LNHDA and CDR2 SQIVND (reference sequence). The CDR3 consists of 13 residues. The DNA for the CDR3 is TGTGCCAGTAGCGCGGGACAGTTCTACGAGCAGTACTTC. This translates into CASSAGQFYEQYF.

The rearrangement links TRBV4-1 to TRBJ2-5; D perhaps matches TRBD2 (6 bases). V lost 0 bases to trimming and J lost 1 base, with 12 bases between them. The CDR3 has 16 amino acids. Germline V gene data show CDR1 as MGHRA and CDR2 as YSYEKL. Written as DNA, the CDR3 is TGCGCCAGCAGCCAAGAATGGCGGGGAAGCCAAGAGACCCAGTACTTC. This sequence encodes CASSQEWRGSQETQYF.

This chain connects TRBV5-1 to TRBJ2-7; 7 bases map to TRBD1. CDR3 length: 15 residues. V was pared by 4 bases and J by 6 bases, with 13 bases of the junction left unmatched. Germline loops: CDR1 SGHRS, CDR2 YFSETQ. CDR3: CASSTRQGHLSEQYF. CDR3 nucleotide sequence: TGCGCCAGCAGCACCCGACAGGGACATCTAAGCGAGCAGTACTTC.

The rearrangement links TRBV6-1 to TRBJ2-5, with D uncertain. Germline-derived CDR1 and CDR2 are MNHNS and SASEGT. V was clipped by 7 bases and J by 2 bases, with 11 bases between them. CDR3 length equals 13 residues. The CDR3 loop reads CASTLLDQETQYF. In DNA form, the CDR3 reads TGTGCCAGCACCCTTCTGGATCAAGAGACCCAGTACTTC.

The gene calls are TRBV30 and TRBJ1-1; no clear D. The CDR3 contains 13 residues. Between the trimmed V and J ends, which lost 7 bases and 1 base, there was a span of 13 bases. Germline CDR1 is GTSNPN and CDR2 is SVGIG (reference sequence). CDR3 nucleotides: TGTGCCTCCGCCATCGCAGAGAACACTGAAGCTTTCTTT. It encodes CASAIAENTEAFF.

The gene calls are TRBV6-5 and TRBJ2-7; 7 bases fit TRBD1. CDR3 size: 13 residues. V lost 8 bases and J lost 7; bases outside the gene matches: 11. Germline V gene lookup returns CDR1 MNHEY and CDR2 SVGAGI. This CDR3 is CASSTGFTWEQYF. The CDR3 bases are TGTGCCAGCTCGACAGGGTTTACATGGGAGCAGTACTTC.

The chain joins TRBV4-2 to TRBJ1-3; D is unclear. V lost 0 bases and J lost 4, with 13 bases in between. The V gene's germline CDR1 is LGHNA and CDR2 YNFKEQ. The CDR3 runs 16 residues. Written as DNA, the CDR3 is TGTGCCAGCAGCCAAGAAAGGGTGGGGATCGGAAACACCATATATTTT. Its translation is CASSQERVGIGNTIYF.

The chain is built from TRBV11-2 and TRBJ1-1, with D unresolved. Trimming removed 0 bases at V and 0 bases at J, with 8 bases between. Germline CDR1 SGHAT, CDR2 FQNNGV. The CDR3 length is 15 residues. CDR3 DNA sequence: TGTGCCAGCAGCTTAGATCCGGGGATGAACACTGAAGCTTTCTTT. It is translated as CASSLDPGMNTEAFF.

V usage is TRBV9 and J usage is TRBJ2-7; the match to TRBD2 covers 9 bases. The germline V gene has CDR1 SGDLS and CDR2 YYNGEE. V shed 1 base, J shed 6 bases, and the junction held 5 bases outside the gene matches. CDR3 length equals 14 residues. The CDR3 reads CASSVLSAGGEQYF. The CDR3 DNA follows: TGTGCCAGCAGCGTATTATCAGCGGGGGGCGAGCAGTACTTC.

This chain links TRBV28 with TRBJ2-3, with unresolved D. Trimming took off 3 bases at V and 3 bases at J, with 10 bases between the two ends. Germline V lookup: CDR1 MDHEN, CDR2 SYDVKM. This CDR3 has 14 residues. In DNA, the CDR3 is TGTGCCAGCAGTTTCTCCGCTAGAACAGATACGCAGTATTTT. This sequence encodes CASSFSARTDTQYF. The full variable domain, with the rest looked up from reference TRBV28 and TRBJ2-3, is DVKVTQSSRYLVKRTGEKVFLECVQDMDHENMFWYRQDPGLGLRLIYFSYDVKMKEKGDIPEGYSVSREKKERFSLILESASTNQTSMYLCASSFSARTDTQYFGPGTRLTVL.

The gene calls are TRBV10-1 and TRBJ1-2; D is perhaps TRBD1 (5 bases). V was pared by 5 bases and J by 0 bases, with 10 bases between. The CDR3 has 14 residues. Germline values: CDR1 WNHNN, CDR2 SYGVQD (reference sequence). As DNA, the CDR3 is TGCGCCAGCAGTCAGGGAGACTCTAACTATGGCTACACCTTC. Translation gives CASSQGDSNYGYTF.

This chain connects TRBV7-9 to TRBJ2-7; 7 nucleotides match TRBD1. The CDR3 loop spans 17 amino acids. Germline values: CDR1 SEHNR, CDR2 FQNEAQ (reference sequence). J was trimmed by 0 bases and V by 5 bases; bases with no gene match: 13. Written as DNA, the CDR3 is TGTGCCAGCAGCCCCCCCCTTGGACAGGTCATCTCCTACGAGCAGTACTTC. Translated: CASSPPLGQVISYEQYF.